Listed below are T cell receptor beta chains from one sample, sequenced in a study of T cells in Graves' hyperthyroidism and ophthalmopathy. TCRdb ran MiXCR on the multiplex PCR reads and lists one entry per CDR3 protein. The repertoire holds under 450,000 distinct CDR3 sequences, with roughly 15% as singletons. Sequenced material: blood. The receptor set was obtained from a woman in her 30s with Graves' hyperthyroidism that later progressed to Graves' ophthalmopathy. Each CDR3 is given with its conserved first and last residue. Size is stated for part of the rows, as once, few or many counts, or as a class when the clone is expanded.

V	size	CDR3
TRBV27	many	CASSDHSVNTEAFF
TRBV4-2	few	CASSQLDGYGYTF
TRBV2	NA	CAGKKTSGFTDTQYF
TRBV28	NA	CASSRKGGFGNIQYF
TRBV10-3	many	CAISASGGYNEQFF
TRBV2	many	CASRGYSEGEVGNGYTF
TRBV4-1	few	CASSQVTGGLYNSPLHF
TRBV10-3	many	CASGRGQTYEQYF
TRBV4-1	few	CASSRVGTNEQFF
TRBV5-1	NA	CASSLEGVKTQYF
TRBV12-3/TRBV12-4	NA	CASSGRGVNEQYF
TRBV12-3/TRBV12-4	NA	CASSTTGQETQYF
TRBV27	many	CASSLLGVGDEQFF
TRBV6-7	many	CASSPTDRGRMETQYF
TRBV27	few	CASSFGSGVTGANVLTF
TRBV5-1	NA	CASSPWEGGAYEQYF
TRBV13	many	CASSTTSGRFYNEQFF
TRBV20-1	few	CSARVSRTVYNEQFF
TRBV15	many	CATSRTRGVGETQYF
TRBV27	many	CASSRPGNLRRAFF
TRBV4-2	NA	CASSQSYGGGSDTQYF
TRBV6-9	NA	CASSYPGRRGNQPQHF
TRBV7-9	many	CASSLEGESQHF
TRBV24-1	many	CATSDLGPRGNTEAFF
TRBV6-5	many	CASSYGLNSWETQYF
TRBV10-3	many	CAISASNFGYTF
TRBV18	many	CASSPPIPTSGDQETQYF
TRBV4-1	NA	CASSHTGTGNSYEQYF
TRBV9	many	CASSPRGNTIYF
TRBV19	many	CASSIRPQEEQYF
TRBV11-2	many	CASSLVGGGGLANEQFF
TRBV20-1	many	CSARGDWETQYF
TRBV20-1	many	CSAGTSGAYEQYF
TRBV6-1	few	CASSSPVTGEFSSPLHF
TRBV19	few	CASSIFGELRADNEQFF
TRBV30	many	CAWSVTGGETQYF
TRBV7-9	few	CASSLSVAGGTYEQYF
TRBV5-1	few	CASSLARGTETQYF
TRBV7-9	NA	CASSLLAGVSNEQFF
TRBV5-1	few	CASSAAGQGNTGELFF
TRBV3-1	many	CASSLGLVGIRQFF
TRBV12-3/TRBV12-4	many	CASNRREGNTGELFF
TRBV19	few	CASNSDFGLLNQPQHF
TRBV19	few	CASMVGSSVYNEQFF
TRBV11-2	many	CASSYGTDTYEQYF
TRBV6-1	many	CASSEIRNRVNSPLHF
TRBV30	many	CAWLEQGSGYNEQFF
TRBV19	many	CASGKGDRRMSNQPQHF
TRBV7-9	many	CASSPDPGQGATDTQYF
TRBV27	NA	CASSLVGTGGIGNTEAFF
TRBV2	many	CASSEVAGGDTQYF
TRBV27	NA	CASSLSPTGSDYGYTF
TRBV30	many	CAWSVQTIPYEQYF
TRBV12-3/TRBV12-4	many	CASSVWGPQNIQYF
TRBV10-3	many	CAISDPPALGPNTEAFF
TRBV3-1	NA	CATRPDRGHVGYTF
TRBV18	NA	CASSSGTRTEAFF
TRBV6-1	NA	CASSEARYGYTF
TRBV12-3/TRBV12-4	few	CASSLKTGPSLSQSSYNEQFF
TRBV5-1	many	CASSDGQGEKLFF